These 15 T cell receptor beta chains came from one sample sequenced in a study of identical twins (dated by TCRdb to 2015 to 2016). Library preparation employed 5' RACE. The sequencing machine was an Illumina HiSeq 2000. In-frame beta chains were kept once TCRdb had trimmed the public reads at Q25 with fastp and called clones with MiXCR. Each CDR3 protein appears once, grouped with its most common genes and DNA. Present in this sample are fewer than 250,000 distinct CDR3 sequences, around 7% of which were seen just once. Approximately 3.7% of the sample comes from the top ten. These data were also filed under a second study, of yellow fever vaccine responses in identical twins.

Sequencing used memory (CD45RO+) T cells sorted from blood. This specimen's cell subset or site label, per the study, means: CD45RO+ enriched T cells. The receptors originated from a woman younger than 35 in good health.

There are a few counts of this clonotype. The chain is built from TRBV5-1 and TRBJ2-1; D unresolved. Germline V gene lookup returns CDR1 SGHRS and CDR2 YFSETQ. V was cut by 0 bases and J by 5 bases, with 12 bases left in between. The CDR3 runs to 15 residues. The CDR3 region is CASSLDSGHDNEQFF. For the CDR3, the DNA is TGCGCCAGCAGCTTGGACTCCGGGCATGACAATGAGCAGTTCTTC.

This clonotype was recorded many times. The chain uses TRBV2 and TRBJ1-1, with no clear D. The V gene's germline CDR1 is SNHLY and CDR2 FYNNEI. The V end lost 4 bases, the J end lost 2 bases, and 8 bases lay between the germline ends. The CDR3 has 13 amino acids. Here the CDR3 reads CASSAQVNTEAFF. In DNA, the CDR3 is TGTGCCAGCAGTGCTCAGGTTAACACTGAAGCTTTCTTT.

The table lists this clonotype with a few counts. The gene calls are TRBV9 and TRBJ2-3, with D unclear. The CDR3 has 15 amino acids. The germline V gene encodes CDR1 SGDLS and CDR2 YYNGEE. V was trimmed by 3 bases and J by 5 bases, leaving 16 bases between them. The CDR3 bases are TGTGCCAGCAGCGAGGCGTCTTGGATTAAAGATACGCAGTATTTT. It encodes CASSEASWIKDTQYF.

In its sample, this clonotype was seen a few times. The chain employs TRBV6-1 and TRBJ1-1; weak D call: TRBD1 (6 bases). The V gene's germline CDR1 is MNHNS and CDR2 SASEGT. V was pared by 11 bases and J by 9 bases, with 13 bases between. The CDR3 totals 10 residues. This CDR3 reads CAADSFKAFF. CDR3 coding DNA: TGTGCCGCGGACAGTTTTAAAGCTTTCTTT.

This clonotype was observed a handful of times. The chain carries TRBV5-6 and TRBJ2-1, with 8 bases identical to TRBD2. J was trimmed by 7 bases and V by 2 bases; bases with no gene match: 8. The CDR3 has 15 residues. The germline V gene encodes CDR1 SGHDT and CDR2 YYEEEE. The CDR3 nucleotides are TGTGCCAGCAGCTTCGGGCGGGGGGCCTGGAATGAGCAGTTCTTC. Translating it yields CASSFGRGAWNEQFF.

This chain joins TRBV6-5 and TRBJ1-1, with D hard to call. Trimming took off 6 bases at V and 0 bases at J, with 20 bases between the two ends. Germline V gives CDR1 MNHEY, CDR2 SVGAGI. The length of the CDR3 is 17 residues. CDR3 in amino acids: CASSLTTRKEMNTEAFF. The CDR3 DNA reads TGTGCCAGCAGCTTAACCACCCGAAAGGAAATGAACACTGAAGCTTTCTTT.

V usage is TRBV5-6 and J usage is TRBJ2-7; D could derive from TRBD1 or TRBD2 (5 bases each). The CDR3 loop spans 14 amino acids. The germline V gene has CDR1 SGHDT and CDR2 YYEEEE. Trimming removed 3 bases at V and 1 base at J, with 11 bases between. The CDR3 sequence is CASSSGATSYEQYF. CDR3 coding DNA: TGTGCCAGCAGCTCCGGGGCGACATCCTACGAGCAGTACTTC.

The chain couples TRBV4-2 to TRBJ2-7; possibly TRBD1 for D (6 bases). V was trimmed by 4 bases and J by 0 bases, leaving 16 bases between them. This CDR3 has 16 residues. Germline V lookup: CDR1 LGHNA, CDR2 YNFKEQ. CDR3 nucleotide sequence: TGTGCCAGCAGCCGCGACCGGACAGCGATCTCCTACGAGCAGTACTTC. Translation: CASSRDRTAISYEQYF.

Ten or more counts support this clonotype. Here the CDR3 reads CASSDSSPSSYNEQFF. The CDR3 coding sequence is TGTGCCAGCAGTGACTCGTCCCCTAGTTCCTACAATGAGCAGTTCTTC. This chain joins TRBV6-4 and TRBJ2-1; no clear D. V was cut by 0 bases and J by 1 base, with 10 bases left in between. This CDR3 contains 16 residues. The V gene's germline CDR1 is MRHNA and CDR2 SNTAGT.

This chain joins TRBV7-2 and TRBJ1-1; D is undetermined. V lost 1 base, J lost 2 bases, and 8 bases lay in between. This CDR3 has 14 amino acids. The V gene's germline CDR1 is SGHTA and CDR2 FQGNSA. The CDR3 loop is CASSLGTSNTEAFF. The CDR3 DNA follows: TGTGCCAGCAGCTTAGGGACCTCCAACACTGAAGCTTTCTTT. The full variable domain, completed using reference TRBV7-2 and TRBJ1-1, is GAGVSQSPSNKVTEKGKDVELRCDPISGHTALYWYRQSLGQGLEFLIYFQGNSAPDKSGLPSDRFSAERTGGSVSTLTIQRTQQEDSAVYLCASSLGTSNTEAFFGQGTRLTVV.

This clonotype has ten or more counts. CDR3 bases: TGCGCCACTCGTCGGGCGGGAGGGTCCTACAATGAGCAGTTCTTC. Amino acids: CATRRAGGSYNEQFF. V is TRBV10-2 and J is TRBJ2-1, with 9 bases lining up with TRBD2. CDR3 length: 15 residues. Trimming removed 10 bases from V and 1 base from J; junction bases left unmatched: 8. The germline gives CDR1 WSHSY, CDR2 SAAADI.

This clonotype has a count of ten or more. The rearrangement joins TRBV5-1 to TRBJ2-3; a weak D match, TRBD2 (5 bases). Germline V gene sequence: CDR1 SGHRS, CDR2 YFSETQ. This CDR3 spans 14 amino acids. V lost 7 bases to trimming and J lost 0 bases, with 12 bases between them. The CDR3 DNA follows: TGCGCCAGCCGGCTCGCTAGCAGCACAGATACGCAGTATTTT. It codes for CASRLASSTDTQYF.

This clonotype was seen a few times. The gene calls are TRBV6-5 and TRBJ1-2; tentatively, D is TRBD1 (5 bases). The V gene lost 4 bases and the J gene lost 8 bases, with 17 bases spanning the gap. CDR1 is MNHEY, CDR2 SVGAGI, per germline. This CDR3 is built from 14 residues. CDR3 sequence (DNA): TGTGCCAGCAGTTCTCGACCGCCTGGGGGGGGCTACACCTTC. Protein: CASSSRPPGGGYTF.

This rearrangement joins TRBV24-1 to TRBJ2-5, with D possibly being TRBD1 or TRBD2 (6 bases each). Per germline, CDR1 KGHDR and CDR2 SFDVKD. Trimming left V 6 bases short and J 5 bases short, with 15 bases between. The CDR3 spans 14 residues. The CDR3 spells CATSSGGAGETQYF. The CDR3 DNA reads TGTGCCACCAGTTCTGGGGGCGCGGGGGAGACCCAGTACTTC.

This clonotype was detected ten times or more. The chain uses TRBV7-8 and TRBJ1-5, with D possibly being TRBD1 (5 bases). The V gene's germline CDR1 is SGHVS and CDR2 FQNEAQ. CDR3 length: 15 residues. V lost 1 base to trimming and J lost 9 bases, with 16 bases between them. This CDR3 reads CASSLGGHRLGPQHF. CDR3 DNA sequence: TGTGCCAGCAGCTTAGGAGGACATAGACTGGGGCCCCAGCATTTT.